These 9 T cell receptor beta chains share one sample of origin, sequenced in a study of T cell changes during pregnancy in multiple sclerosis. Here immunoSEQ multiplex PCR was the method, and the copy in TCRdb shows in-frame clones only, minus some. The top ten hold approximately 2.5% of the sample, which has about 85,000 clones, roughly 90% seen once. Sequencing used peripheral blood, obtained in the first trimester of pregnancy. The receptors shown here come from a female donor with multiple sclerosis, enrolled in a pregnancy study.

The chain uses TRBV5-6 and TRBJ1-1; 8 bases are a match to TRBD1. This CDR3 region has 16 residues. The germline CDR1 and CDR2 sequences are SGHDT and YYEEEE. The ends lost 2 bases at V and 4 bases at J; junction bases unmatched: 10. The CDR3 sequence: CASSFLGTGETTEAFF. CDR3 bases: TGTGCCAGCAGCTTCCTAGGGACAGGAGAGACCACTGAAGCTTTCTTT.

CDR3 DNA sequence: TGTGCCACCCAGATGAGAGGGACAGCAGCCTACGAGCAGTACTTC. Protein product: CATQMRGTAAYEQYF. The chain combines TRBV19 with TRBJ2-7, with 7 bases matching TRBD1. Trimming took 10 bases from V and 2 from J; bases not matched to a gene: 14. The CDR3 contains 15 residues. Germline V lookup: CDR1 LNHDA, CDR2 SQIVND (reference sequence). Supplemented by reference TRBV19 and TRBJ2-7, the full variable domain reads DGGITQSPKYLFRKEGQNVTLSCEQNLNHDAMYWYRQDPGQGLRLIYYSQIVNDFQKGDIAEGYSVSREKKESFPLTVTSAQKNPTAFYLCATQMRGTAAYEQYFGPGTRLTVT.

The rearrangement joins TRBV5-6 to TRBJ2-1, with 14 bases identical to TRBD2. This CDR3 is 16 amino acids long. J gave up 4 bases and V 0 bases, and 0 bases lay outside the gene matches. CDR1 is SGHDT, CDR2 YYEEEE, per germline. This chain's CDR3 is CASSLGLAGGYNEQFF. As DNA, the CDR3 is TGTGCCAGCAGCTTGGGACTAGCGGGAGGGTACAATGAGCAGTTCTTC.

This chain joins TRBV5-1 and TRBJ2-3; D remains ambiguous. There are 11 residues in the CDR3. V was pared by 2 bases and J by 6 bases, with 4 bases between. Germline CDR1 reads SGHRS; CDR2 reads YFSETQ. The CDR3 sequence is CASSFEDTQYF. The DNA of the CDR3 is TGCGCCAGCAGCTTTGAGGATACGCAGTATTTT.

This clone was seen more than once but under ten times. This chain joins TRBV5-6 and TRBJ1-1; 7 bases align to TRBD1. The CDR3 is made up of 14 amino acids. V trimming: 3 bases; J trimming: 2 bases; junction bases outside the gene matches: 4. From germline, CDR1 is SGHDT and CDR2 YYEEEE. Written as DNA, the CDR3 is TGTGCCAGCAGCTACCGACAGGGAAACACTGAAGCTTTCTTT. Translated: CASSYRQGNTEAFF.

V usage is TRBV25-1 and J usage is TRBJ2-5, with D unclear. CDR1 and CDR2 from the germline V gene are MGHDK and SYGVNS. The CDR3 loop spans 11 amino acids. The germline V and J ends were trimmed by 4 bases and 2 bases, with 2 bases remaining between them. The CDR3 DNA follows: TGTGCCAGCAGTGCACAAGAGACCCAGTACTTC. It codes for CASSAQETQYF.

The chain is built from TRBV5-4 and TRBJ1-2; 7 positions agree with TRBD1. The CDR3 extends over 17 amino acids. From germline, CDR1 is SGHNT and CDR2 YYREEE (reference sequence). Unmatched junction bases numbered 9, after V lost 0 bases and J lost 1 base. The CDR3 is CASSLDLRDRLNYGYTF. CDR3 in DNA: TGTGCCAGCAGCTTGGACCTACGGGACAGACTTAACTATGGCTACACCTTC.

This chain uses TRBV28 with TRBJ1-6, with TRBD1 as a possible D gene (5 bases). This CDR3 comprises 15 residues. Germline-derived CDR1 and CDR2 are MDHEN and SYDVKM. V lost 4 bases, J lost 6 bases, and 13 bases lay in between. The CDR3 protein is CASSSRRQLNSPLHF. CDR3 sequence (DNA): TGTGCCAGCAGTTCCCGCCGACAGCTTAATTCACCCCTCCACTTT.

This sequence joins TRBV28 and TRBJ2-5; D remains ambiguous. CDR3 length: 10 residues. In germline, CDR1 is MDHEN, CDR2 SYDVKM. The ends were cut back, 8 bases at V and 5 bases at J, with 6 bases in the middle. CDR3 in DNA: TGTGCCAGCGGTCGGGAGACCCAGTACTTC. The encoded protein is CASGRETQYF.